This record looks at one T cell receptor (beta chain) sequence and its context. The sample belongs to a study of blood T cell repertoires in COVID-19. Study as a whole: Samples of COVID-19 (acute and convalescent) were obtained from the United States, Italy and Spain. Nucleic acid was either cDNA or gDNA, and it came from T cells, B-cell-depleted T cells, or PBMCs.

Study processing details: The authors estimated nucleated cell counts from reference gene primer amplification. Measured with immunoSEQ multiplex PCR; TCRdb has only the in-frame clones, and not every one. That table supplies the V and J calls and clone size; D and trimming were determined from the DNA. The table has about 170,000 clones, 80% to 85% seen once. CDR1 and CDR2 from the germline V gene are SGHRS and YFSETQ. The CDR3 contains 15 residues. V dropped 0 bases and J dropped 3 bases, with 12 bases sitting between them. The clonotype originates from a woman aged 60-70 years with acute or convalescent COVID-19. The chain combines TRBV5-1 with TRBJ1-2; possible D gene TRBD1, 6 bases. The source material was peripheral blood. For the CDR3, the DNA is TGCGCCAGCAGCTTGGAGGTACAGGGTTACTATGGCTACACCTTC. This sequence encodes CASSLEVQGYYGYTF. Full variable domain (rest looked up from reference TRBV5-1 and TRBJ1-2): KAGVTQTPRYLIKTRGQQVTLSCSPISGHRSVSWYQQTPGQGLQFLFEYFSETQRNKGNFPGRFSGRQFSNSRSEMNVSTLELGDSALYLCASSLEVQGYYGYTFGSGTRLTVV.